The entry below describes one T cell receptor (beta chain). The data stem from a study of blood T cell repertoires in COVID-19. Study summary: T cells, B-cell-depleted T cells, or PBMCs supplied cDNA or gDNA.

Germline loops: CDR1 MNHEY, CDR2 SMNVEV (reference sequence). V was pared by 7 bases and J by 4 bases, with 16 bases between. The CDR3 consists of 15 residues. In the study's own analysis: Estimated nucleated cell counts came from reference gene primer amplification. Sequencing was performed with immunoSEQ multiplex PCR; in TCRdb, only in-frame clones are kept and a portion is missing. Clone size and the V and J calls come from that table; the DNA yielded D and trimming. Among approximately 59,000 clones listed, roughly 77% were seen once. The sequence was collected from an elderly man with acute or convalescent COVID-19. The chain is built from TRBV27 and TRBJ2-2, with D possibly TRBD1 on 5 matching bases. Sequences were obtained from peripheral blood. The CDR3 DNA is TGTGCCAGCACGTCTCAGGGATCCCTCACCGGGGAGCTGTTTTTT. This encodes CASTSQGSLTGELFF.